This T cell receptor beta chain is drawn from a study of regulatory T cells in long-lasting Graves disease. V lost 2 bases to trimming and J lost 4 bases; unmatched junction nucleotides: 1. Germline lookup yields CDR1 LGHDT and CDR2 YNNKEL (reference sequence). CDR3 size: 13 residues. Arm-PCR of CDR3 regions with iRepertoire HTBI primers generated TCR beta libraries. TCRdb redid the calling of the multiplex PCR reads with MiXCR, one entry per CDR3 protein. The sample yields approximately 230,000 distinct CDR3 sequences, about 17% seen once. The time point: newly diagnosed GD, antithyroid drugs for less than 3 months. The authors made the TCR library using RNA they extracted from PBMCs. This clonotype has a count of ten or more.

The rearrangement links TRBV3-1 to TRBJ2-7, with 8 nucleotides matching TRBD2. Sequences were derived from peripheral blood mononuclear cells (PBMCs), sampled at new diagnosis, from a patient treated with antithyroid drugs. The TCR was taken from a female donor with Graves disease. CDR3 sequence reads: CASSQTSGYEQYF. The CDR3 region has the DNA TGTGCCAGCAGCCAAACTAGCGGTTACGAGCAGTACTTC.